The sequence of this T cell receptor beta chain was determined in a study of early T cells in non-severe SARS-CoV-2 infection (dated by TCRdb to about 2021). The study in broad terms: TCR sequencing used bulk RNA from unsorted whole blood, so alpha and beta chains could not be paired. Overall study results and their limits: VDJdb matching was skewed toward anti-spike CD8 responses and likely underestimated virus-specific expansions, missing private and CD4 specificities.

Library prep was done by 5' RACE. Sequencing used a NextSeq 500. To correct for sequencing error and PCR bias, the TCR library protocol tagged individual cDNA molecules with unique molecular identifiers. Both TCR alpha and beta chains were sequenced, and tight co-correlation was observed between alpha and beta sequence abundances in each sample. The original pipeline was this. Decombinator V4 was used to perform V gene, J gene and CDR3 annotation of TCR sequences. Expanded TCRs were defined as changing significantly between any two time points under a Poisson model with p below 0.0001. Abundances of TCRs were expressed as counts per million after normalisation to the total number of TCRs sequenced in each sample. MAIT TCRs were defined by TRAV1-2 paired with TRAJ12, TRAJ20 or TRAJ33, and iNKT TCRs by TRAV10 paired with TRAJ18. A search of VDJdb, accessed on 1 November 2021, was run for TCRs annotated to CMV, EBV and SARS-CoV-2, with TCRs annotated for multiple antigens excluded. TCRdb ran its own pipeline on the public reads, namely fastp trimming at Q25 and MiXCR clone calling, and kept in-frame beta chains. Rows merge per CDR3 protein into single entries with the most common DNA and genes. TCRdb assigned the V and J calls; the authors' analysis was not used. A total of tens of thousands of distinct CDR3 sequences appear in this sample, approximately 5.1% of them only once. In total, the top ten clones hold approximately 6.6% of the sample.

The study was a case-control design nested within a healthcare worker cohort in London, UK, with weekly nasopharyngeal swab PCR tests and blood sampling. Healthcare workers were recruited during the week of the UK lockdown, between 23 and 31 March 2020, and followed weekly for up to roughly 15 weeks. This clonotype was detected ten times or more. Its antigen has not been determined. No much larger clone is present one base from it, and per-base qualities are unavailable. CDR1 MNHNS and CDR2 SASEGT are derived from the germline V gene. The junction shows trimming of 5 bases on V and 7 bases on J, plus 15 bases between the germline ends. From the cysteine through the phenylalanine, the CDR3 covers 14 amino acids. Of all the DNA, just the CDR3 is kept, 42 bases in frame from base 1.

The sequence derives from an adult who was a healthcare worker with PCR-confirmed SARS-CoV-2 infection or an uninfected control (not recorded which). The chain is assembled from TRBV6-1 and TRBJ1-5, and possibly TRBD1, on 6 matching bases. Sequenced sample: whole blood. The DNA reads TGTGCCAGCAGTCCAAACAGGGTTGGCCAGCCCCAGCATTTT. Translation gives CASSPNRVGQPQHF.